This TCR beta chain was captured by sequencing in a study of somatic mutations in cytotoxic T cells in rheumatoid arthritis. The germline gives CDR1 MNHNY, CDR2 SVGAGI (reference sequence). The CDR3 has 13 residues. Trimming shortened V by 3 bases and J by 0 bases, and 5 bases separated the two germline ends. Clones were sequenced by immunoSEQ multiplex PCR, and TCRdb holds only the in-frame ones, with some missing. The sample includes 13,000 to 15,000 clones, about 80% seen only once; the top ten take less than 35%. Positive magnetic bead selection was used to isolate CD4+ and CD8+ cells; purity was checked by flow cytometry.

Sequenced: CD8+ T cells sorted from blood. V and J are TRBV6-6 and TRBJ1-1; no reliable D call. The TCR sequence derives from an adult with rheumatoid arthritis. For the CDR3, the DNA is TGTGCCAGCAGTTATGTTGTGAACACTGAAGCTTTCTTT. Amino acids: CASSYVVNTEAFF.